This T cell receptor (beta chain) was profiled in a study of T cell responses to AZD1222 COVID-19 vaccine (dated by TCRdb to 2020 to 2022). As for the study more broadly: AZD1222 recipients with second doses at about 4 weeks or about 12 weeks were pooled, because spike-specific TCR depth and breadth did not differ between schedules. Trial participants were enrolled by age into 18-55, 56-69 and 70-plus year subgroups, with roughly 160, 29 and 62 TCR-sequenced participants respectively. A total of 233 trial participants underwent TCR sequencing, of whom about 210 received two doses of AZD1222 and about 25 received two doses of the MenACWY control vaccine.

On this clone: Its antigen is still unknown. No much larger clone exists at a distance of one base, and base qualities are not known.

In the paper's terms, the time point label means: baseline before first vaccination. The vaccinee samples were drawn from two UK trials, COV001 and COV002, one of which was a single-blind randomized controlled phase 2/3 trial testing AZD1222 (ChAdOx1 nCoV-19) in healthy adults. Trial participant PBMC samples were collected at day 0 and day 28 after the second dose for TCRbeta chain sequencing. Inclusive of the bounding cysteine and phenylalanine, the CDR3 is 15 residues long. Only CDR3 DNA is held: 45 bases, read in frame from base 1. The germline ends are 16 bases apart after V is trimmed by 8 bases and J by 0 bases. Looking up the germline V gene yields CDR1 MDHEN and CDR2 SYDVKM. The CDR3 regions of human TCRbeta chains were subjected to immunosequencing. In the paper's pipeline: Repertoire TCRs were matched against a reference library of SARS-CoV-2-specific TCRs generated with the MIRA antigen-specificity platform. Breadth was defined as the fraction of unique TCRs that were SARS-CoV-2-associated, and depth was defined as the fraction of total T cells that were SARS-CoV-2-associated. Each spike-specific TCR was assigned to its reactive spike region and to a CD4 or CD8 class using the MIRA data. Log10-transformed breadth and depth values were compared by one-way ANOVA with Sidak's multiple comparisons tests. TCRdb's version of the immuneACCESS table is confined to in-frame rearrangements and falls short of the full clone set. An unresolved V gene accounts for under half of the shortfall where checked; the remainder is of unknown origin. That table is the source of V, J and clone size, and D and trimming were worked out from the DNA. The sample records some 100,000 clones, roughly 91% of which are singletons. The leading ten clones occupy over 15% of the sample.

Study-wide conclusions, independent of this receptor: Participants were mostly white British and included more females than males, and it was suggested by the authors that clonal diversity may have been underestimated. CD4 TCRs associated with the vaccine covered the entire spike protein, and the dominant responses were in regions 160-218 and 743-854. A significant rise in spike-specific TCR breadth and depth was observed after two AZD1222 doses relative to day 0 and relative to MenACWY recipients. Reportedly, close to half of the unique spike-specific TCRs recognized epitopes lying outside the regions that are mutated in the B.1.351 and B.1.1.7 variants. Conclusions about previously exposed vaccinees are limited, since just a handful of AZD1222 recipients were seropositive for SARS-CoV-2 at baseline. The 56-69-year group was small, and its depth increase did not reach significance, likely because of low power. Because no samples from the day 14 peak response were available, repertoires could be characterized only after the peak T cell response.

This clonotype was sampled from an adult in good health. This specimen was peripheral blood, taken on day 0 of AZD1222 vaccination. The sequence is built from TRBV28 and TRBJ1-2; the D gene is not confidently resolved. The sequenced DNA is TGTGCCAGCGGCGGGCCAGCCCATGCTAACTATGGCTACACCTTC. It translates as CASGGPAHANYGYTF.